The present TCR beta chain was sequenced within a study of blood T cell repertoires in COVID-19. Study-wide background: PBMCs, B-cell-depleted T cells, or T cells were the source of the cDNA or gDNA that made up the material.

The CDR3 covers 13 residues. J was trimmed by 6 bases and V by 4 bases; bases with no gene match: 5. Germline assignment: CDR1 LNHDA and CDR2 SQIVND (reference sequence). Some clones are missing from TCRdb's copy, which holds only in-frame ones; the method was immunoSEQ multiplex PCR. Of under 90,000 clones listed, around 90% are singletons. Material: peripheral blood. This chain connects TRBV19 to TRBJ1-2, with TRBD1 matching over 7 bases. The TCR was taken from a man between 35 and 55 years old with COVID-19, enrolled during active disease. CDR3 DNA: TGTGCCAGTAGTAGCAGGGGGAAACATGGCTACACCTTC. Translating gives CASSSRGKHGYTF.